This T cell receptor (beta chain) stems from a study of response to subunit inactivated influenza vaccine. Concerning this clonotype itself: Its antigen is undetermined.

TCRdb re-called the RT-PCR reads with MiXCR, one entry per CDR3 protein. This table has over 750,000 distinct CDR3 sequences, 21% appearing once. The ends lost 10 bases at V and 2 bases at J; junction bases unmatched: 13. Germline assignment: CDR1 ENHRY and CDR2 SYGVKD. There are 18 residues in the CDR3. Overall study findings and caveats: After each seasonal influenza vaccination, few new T cells are recruited, the authors suggested.

The source material was PBMCs from blood, sampled 4 to 6 days after vaccination. The chain employs TRBV10-3 and TRBJ2-2, with 13 nucleotides matching TRBD2. The clonotype originates from a man between 50 and 59 years old who received an inactivated influenza vaccine. The CDR3 region is CATLALAGGPLNTGELFF. CDR3 in DNA: TGTGCCACCCTAGCACTAGCGGGAGGGCCCCTCAACACCGGGGAGCTGTTTTTT.